Each of the 3 T cell receptor beta chains below was sequenced from the same sample in a study of T cell repertoires in cytomegalovirus infection. TCRdb passed the reads through MiXCR, listing each CDR3 protein once. This table holds hundreds of thousands of distinct CDR3 sequences, approximately 22% found once. The source material was CD8+ T cells from PBMCs. The receptors originated from a human donor in good health (CMV status not recorded). Some clones in this sample may be carry-over from other donors' samples.

In this sample, this clonotype turned up a few times. The rearrangement joins TRBV7-8 to TRBJ2-7; no definite D call. CDR3 size: 14 residues. The V and J ends lost 1 base and 2 bases respectively, with 9 bases between them. Germline V lookup: CDR1 SGHVS, CDR2 FQNEAQ. The CDR3 DNA follows: TGTGCCAGCAGCTTAGAGCCCAGAACCTACGAGCAGTACTTC. Translated, it gives CASSLEPRTYEQYF.

This clonotype was found a few times. This chain uses TRBV28 with TRBJ2-6, with D possibly called TRBD1 or TRBD2 (6 bases each). This CDR3 has 15 amino acids. Germline V gene lookup returns CDR1 MDHEN and CDR2 SYDVKM. V was shortened by 2 bases and J by 2 bases, with 7 bases between the two germline ends. CDR3 nucleotide sequence: TGTGCCAGCAGTTTAAGGGGGGCTGGGGCCAACGTCCTGACTTTC. Translation: CASSLRGAGANVLTF.

This clonotype has only one observation. The chain joins TRBV9 to TRBJ1-2, with 10 bases lining up with TRBD1. Germline assignment: CDR1 SGDLS and CDR2 YYNGEE. This CDR3 contains 14 residues. The ends lost 4 bases at V and 7 bases at J; junction bases unmatched: 7. As DNA, the CDR3 is TGTGCCAGCAGCCACGCCGGGACAGGGGTTGGCTACACCTTC. Translating gives CASSHAGTGVGYTF.